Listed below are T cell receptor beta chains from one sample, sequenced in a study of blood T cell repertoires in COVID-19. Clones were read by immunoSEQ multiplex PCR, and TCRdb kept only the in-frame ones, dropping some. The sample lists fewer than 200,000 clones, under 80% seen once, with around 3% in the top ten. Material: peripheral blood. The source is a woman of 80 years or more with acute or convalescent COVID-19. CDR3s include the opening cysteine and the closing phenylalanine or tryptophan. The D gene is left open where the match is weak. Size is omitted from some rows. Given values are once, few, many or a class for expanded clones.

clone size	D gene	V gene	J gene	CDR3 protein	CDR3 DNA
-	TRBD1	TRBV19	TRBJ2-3	CASRQGVRTDTQYF	TGTGCCAGTAGGCAGGGGGTTCGCACAGATACGCAGTATTTT
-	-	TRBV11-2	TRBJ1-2	CASSPLGYGYTF	TGTGCCAGCAGCCCACTAGGCTATGGCTACACCTTC
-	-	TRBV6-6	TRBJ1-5	CASSYSADQPQHF	TGTGCCAGCAGTTACAGTGCGGATCAGCCCCAGCATTTT
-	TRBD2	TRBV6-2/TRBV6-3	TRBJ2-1	CASSYSIAGEVDEQFF	TGTGCCAGCAGTTACTCGATCGCGGGAGAGGTCGATGAGCAGTTCTTC
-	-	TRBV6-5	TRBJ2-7	CASSKTRDTTEQYF	TGTGCCAGCAGTAAGACCCGGGACACGACCGAGCAGTACTTC
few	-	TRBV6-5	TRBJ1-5	CASSAREVRQPQHF	TGTGCCAGCAGCGCCAGGGAGGTAAGGCAGCCCCAGCATTTT
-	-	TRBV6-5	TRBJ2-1	CASSPTGKTYNEQFF	TGTGCCAGCAGCCCAACAGGAAAAACCTACAATGAGCAGTTCTTC
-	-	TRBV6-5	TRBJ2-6	CASRASGANVLTF	TGTGCCAGCAGGGCCTCTGGGGCCAACGTCCTGACTTTC
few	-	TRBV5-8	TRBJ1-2	CASSSRQREGPYRYTF	TGTGCCAGCAGCTCGAGACAGCGGGAGGGCCCCTATCGCTACACCTTC
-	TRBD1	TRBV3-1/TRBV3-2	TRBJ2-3	CASSQYPGQIGDTQYF	TGTGCCAGCAGCCAATACCCGGGACAGATTGGGGATACGCAGTATTTT
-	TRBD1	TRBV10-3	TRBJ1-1	CAIRWTGTNTEAFF	TGTGCCATCAGATGGACAGGGACCAACACTGAAGCTTTCTTT
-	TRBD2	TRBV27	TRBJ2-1	CASSPTPGLAGGSQFF	TGTGCCAGCAGCCCAACCCCGGGACTAGCGGGAGGGTCCCAGTTCTTC
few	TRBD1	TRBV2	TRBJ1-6	CASSERQGSDSPLHF	TGTGCCAGCAGTGAAAGACAGGGAAGTGATTCACCCCTCCACTTT
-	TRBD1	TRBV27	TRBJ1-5	CASSLWSGGDQSQPQHF	TGTGCCAGCAGTTTATGGTCAGGGGGCGATCAGAGTCAGCCCCAGCATTTT
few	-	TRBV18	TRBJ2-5	CASSRRGSQETQYF	TGTGCCAGCTCACGCAGGGGTAGCCAAGAGACCCAGTACTTC
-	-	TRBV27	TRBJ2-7	CASSRRDFYEQYF	TGTGCCAGCAGTCGCCGGGACTTCTACGAGCAGTACTTC
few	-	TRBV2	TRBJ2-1	CASSEFAANEQFF	TGTGCCAGCAGTGAATTTGCGGCCAATGAGCAGTTCTTC
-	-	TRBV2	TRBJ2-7	CASSPTRGGSGEQYF	TGTGCCAGCAGCCCTACCCGTGGCGGGTCGGGAGAGCAGTACTTC
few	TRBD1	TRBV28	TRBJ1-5	CASRAPGRGPQPQHF	TGTGCCAGCAGAGCTCCGGGAAGGGGGCCTCAGCCCCAGCATTTT
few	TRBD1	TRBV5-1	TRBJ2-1	CASSLGQGKQNEQFF	TGCGCCAGCAGCTTGGGACAGGGTAAACAGAATGAGCAGTTCTTC
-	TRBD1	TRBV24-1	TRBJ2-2	CATSDPTGDTGELFF	TGTGCCACCAGTGACCCAACAGGGGACACCGGGGAGCTGTTTTTT
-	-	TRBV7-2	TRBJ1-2	CASSFNPQIPYGYTF	TGTGCCAGCAGCTTTAACCCACAAATCCCCTATGGCTACACCTTC
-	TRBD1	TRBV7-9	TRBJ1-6	CASSPTSGQGSNNSPLHF	TGTGCCAGCAGCCCCACCTCGGGACAGGGGTCAAATAATTCACCCCTCCACTTT
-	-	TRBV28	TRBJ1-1	CASSLTGSTEAFF	TGTGCCAGCAGTTTAACAGGGAGCACTGAAGCTTTCTTT
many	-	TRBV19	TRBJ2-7	CASSIDPAGEQYF	TGTGCCAGTAGTATAGATCCGGCAGGCGAGCAGTACTTC
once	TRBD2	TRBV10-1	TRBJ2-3	CASSETSGTFTQYF	TGCGCCAGCAGTGAGACTAGCGGGACGTTTACGCAGTATTTT
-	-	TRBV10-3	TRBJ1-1	CAISPRDSEAFF	TGTGCCATCAGCCCCAGGGATTCTGAAGCTTTCTTT
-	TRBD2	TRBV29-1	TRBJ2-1	CSVRPAGAGDEQFF	TGCAGCGTAAGGCCAGCGGGGGCTGGGGATGAGCAGTTCTTC
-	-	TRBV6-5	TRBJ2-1	CASRRVGGYDEQFF	TGTGCCAGCAGGCGGGTAGGGGGTTACGATGAGCAGTTCTTC
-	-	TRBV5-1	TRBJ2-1	CASQGLPGYRTEIDEQFF	TGCGCCAGCCAGGGTCTACCGGGATATCGGACAGAAATAGATGAGCAGTTCTTC
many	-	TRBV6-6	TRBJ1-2	CASTEDRAGYTF	TGTGCCAGCACCGAGGATCGTGCTGGCTACACCTTC
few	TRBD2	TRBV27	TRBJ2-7	CASRKAGIYEQYF	TGTGCCAGCAGGAAAGCGGGAATCTACGAGCAGTACTTC
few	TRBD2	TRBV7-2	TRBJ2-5	CASSRLAAGGFQETQYF	TGTGCCAGCAGCCGGCTGGCAGCGGGAGGCTTCCAAGAGACCCAGTACTTC
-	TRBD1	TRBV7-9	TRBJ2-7	CASSLVRGRSYEQYF	TGTGCCAGCAGCTTAGTCAGGGGGCGATCGTACGAGCAGTACTTC
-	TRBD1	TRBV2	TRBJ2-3	CASSGQGFTDTQYF	TGTGCCAGTTCGGGACAGGGTTTCACAGATACGCAGTATTTT
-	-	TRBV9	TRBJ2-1	CASSVSPGQGYNEQFF	TGTGCCAGCAGCGTTTCTCCCGGGCAGGGGTACAATGAGCAGTTCTTC
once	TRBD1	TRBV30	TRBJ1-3	CAWTGGHTIYF	TGTGCCTGGACAGGGGGACACACCATATATTTT
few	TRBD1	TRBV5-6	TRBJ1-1	CASSFGQGVLNTEAFF	TGTGCCAGCAGTTTCGGACAGGGGGTTTTGAACACTGAAGCTTTCTTT
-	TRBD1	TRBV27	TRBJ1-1	CASRGQGWSEAFF	TGTGCCAGCAGGGGACAGGGGTGGTCTGAAGCTTTCTTT
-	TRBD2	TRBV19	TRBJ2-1	CASSTGILLAGAANEQFF	TGTGCCAGTAGTACAGGAATCTTACTAGCGGGAGCCGCCAATGAGCAGTTCTTC
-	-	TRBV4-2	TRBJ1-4	CASSQSNEKLFF	TGTGCCAGCTCACAGTCTAATGAAAAACTGTTTTTT
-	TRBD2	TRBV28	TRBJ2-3	CASRLLLAGAADTQYF	TGTGCCAGCAGATTACTACTAGCGGGAGCCGCCGATACGCAGTATTTT
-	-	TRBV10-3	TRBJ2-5	CAISEPQGSIRQTETQYF	TGTGCCATCAGTGAGCCCCAGGGGTCTATCCGACAGACGGAGACCCAGTACTTC
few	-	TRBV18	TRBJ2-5	CASSRNTEETQYF	TGTGCCAGCTCACGAAACACCGAAGAGACCCAGTACTTC
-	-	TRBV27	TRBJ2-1	CASRNQGMTHNEQFF	TGTGCCAGCCGGAATCAGGGAATGACACACAATGAGCAGTTCTTC
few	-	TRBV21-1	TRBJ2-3	CASMYYPRDRENLNTDTQYF	TGTGCCAGCATGTACTACCCTCGGGACAGGGAAAATCTCAACACAGATACGCAGTATTTT
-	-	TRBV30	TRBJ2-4	CAYAGENIQYF	TGTGCCTATGCAGGGGAAAACATTCAGTACTTC
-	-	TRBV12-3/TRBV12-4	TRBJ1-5	CASSLGATRSQHF	TGTGCCAGCAGTTTAGGGGCGACAAGGTCCCAGCATTTT
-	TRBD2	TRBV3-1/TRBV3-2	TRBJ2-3	CASSQDSGTSGADTQYF	TGTGCCAGCAGCCAAGATTCGGGGACTAGCGGGGCAGATACGCAGTATTTT
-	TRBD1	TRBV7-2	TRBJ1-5	CASSTTGTGHQPQHF	TGTGCCAGCAGCACAACCGGGACAGGGCATCAGCCCCAGCATTTT
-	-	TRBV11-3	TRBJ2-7	CASSSAGGKVYEQYF	TGTGCCAGCAGCTCGGCTGGGGGGAAAGTCTACGAGCAGTACTTC
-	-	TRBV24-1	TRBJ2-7	CATSANYEQYF	TGTGCCACCAGTGCTAACTACGAGCAGTACTTC
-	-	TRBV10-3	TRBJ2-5	CAISAEYQETQYF	TGTGCCATCAGTGCTGAGTACCAAGAGACCCAGTACTTC
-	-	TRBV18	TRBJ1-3	CASSPRAATGNTIYF	TGTGCCAGCTCACCACGTGCAGCGACTGGAAACACCATATATTTT
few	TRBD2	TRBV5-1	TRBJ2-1	CASSLGREGNEQFF	TGCGCCAGCAGCTTGGGGCGGGAGGGTAATGAGCAGTTCTTC
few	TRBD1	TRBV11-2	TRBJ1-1	CASSSRGRTEAFF	TGTGCCAGCAGCTCCAGGGGGCGCACTGAAGCTTTCTTT
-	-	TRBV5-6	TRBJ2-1	CASSWANEQFF	TGTGCCAGCAGCTGGGCCAATGAGCAGTTCTTC
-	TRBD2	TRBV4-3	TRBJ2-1	CASSQDPGRNLSSYNEQFF	TGCGCCAGCAGCCAAGATCCCGGGAGGAACCTGAGCTCCTACAATGAGCAGTTCTTC
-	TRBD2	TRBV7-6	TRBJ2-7	CASSLGPSGIGYEQYF	TGTGCCAGCAGCTTAGGGCCTAGCGGTATTGGGTACGAGCAGTACTTC
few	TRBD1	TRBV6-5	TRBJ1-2	CAARPIYDRVDGYTF	TGTGCCGCCCGTCCCATATACGACAGGGTGGATGGCTACACCTTC